The rows below give T cell receptor beta chains drawn from one sample of a study of T cell repertoires in cytomegalovirus infection. MiXCR, run by TCRdb on the reads, gives a single entry per CDR3 protein. This table holds about 530,000 distinct CDR3 sequences, about 30% found once. The sequencing sample was made of PBMCs. The receptors come from a human donor in good health (CMV status not recorded). Some clones in this sample may be carry-over from other donors' samples. Both conserved end residues are part of each CDR3. The D gene is left open where the match is weak. Clone size appears in some rows only: once, few, many, or a class for an expanded clone.

DNA: TGTGCCATCAGTGCAGCGGTGACAGATACGCAGTATTTT; CDR3: CAISAAVTDTQYF; V: TRBV10-3; size: .; D: .; J: TRBJ2-3
DNA: TGTGCCAGCAGTTTAGGTCGAAATACGCAGTATTTT; CDR3: CASSLGRNTQYF; V: TRBV12-3/TRBV12-4; size: .; D: .; J: TRBJ2-3
DNA: TGTGCCAGCAGCTTTCGAGAGGGGGCTGGGGCCAACGTCCTGACTTTC; CDR3: CASSFREGAGANVLTF; V: TRBV7-2; size: many; D: .; J: TRBJ2-6
DNA: TGTGCCAGCAGCTTAGCGAATAGGGTTGGGGACTACACCTTC; CDR3: CASSLANRVGDYTF; V: TRBV7-2; size: many; D: .; J: TRBJ1-2
DNA: TGTGCCAGCAGATTGACAGGGTCCTTCTCTGGGGCCAACGTCCTGACTTTC; CDR3: CASRLTGSFSGANVLTF; V: TRBV6-5; size: few; D: TRBD1; J: TRBJ2-6
DNA: TGTGCCAGCAGCCGTGGTGGGGCTAGCGGGAGTGGAAACATTCAGTACTTC; CDR3: CASSRGGASGSGNIQYF; V: TRBV7-8; size: few; D: TRBD2; J: TRBJ2-4
DNA: TGTGCCAGTAGTTCACAGGGCACCCTGTATGGCTACACCTTC; CDR3: CASSSQGTLYGYTF; V: TRBV19; size: few; D: .; J: TRBJ1-2
DNA: TGTGCCAGCAGCTTAAGGAGGTCTCTATTTGTATACAATGAGCAGTTCTTC; CDR3: CASSLRRSLFVYNEQFF; V: TRBV11-3; size: .; D: .; J: TRBJ2-1
DNA: TGTGCCAGCAGTTACCCGGGACAGGGTGGGGAGACCCAGTACTTC; CDR3: CASSYPGQGGETQYF; V: TRBV6-5; size: .; D: TRBD1; J: TRBJ2-5
DNA: TGTGCCAGCAGTCCTACCAGGGTAACTGGAAACACCATATATTTT; CDR3: CASSPTRVTGNTIYF; V: TRBV6-5; size: .; D: .; J: TRBJ1-3
DNA: TGTGCCAGCAGTTACTCGATGTTCGGCAGGACCTATGGCTACACCTTC; CDR3: CASSYSMFGRTYGYTF; V: TRBV6-5; size: few; D: .; J: TRBJ1-2
DNA: TGTGCCAGCAGCTTAGACGGGGCTAGCGGGATAAGTTTAGGTGAGCAGTTCTTC; CDR3: CASSLDGASGISLGEQFF; V: TRBV11-2; size: few; D: TRBD2; J: TRBJ2-1
DNA: TGCAGTGCCCACAAGACTAGCGGGAGGGCCTACGAGCAGTACTTC; CDR3: CSAHKTSGRAYEQYF; V: TRBV20-1; size: few; D: TRBD2; J: TRBJ2-7
DNA: TGTGCCAGCAGCCCGTGGGCGGTCCAAGAGACCCAGTACTTC; CDR3: CASSPWAVQETQYF; V: TRBV7-2; size: many; D: .; J: TRBJ2-5
DNA: TGTGCCACCAGGACTAGCGGGAGTCCCACTGAGCAGTTCTTC; CDR3: CATRTSGSPTEQFF; V: TRBV7-2; size: many; D: TRBD2; J: TRBJ2-1
DNA: TGTGCCAGCAGTTACTCTTCCGGTAGCAATCAGCCCCAGCATTTT; CDR3: CASSYSSGSNQPQHF; V: TRBV6-5; size: .; D: .; J: TRBJ1-5
DNA: TGTGCCAGTAGACAGTCTCAAGACGATGAGCAGTTCTTC; CDR3: CASRQSQDDEQFF; V: TRBV7-4; size: .; D: .; J: TRBJ2-1
DNA: TGTGCCAGCAGCTTGTACTCAGCCCAAGAGACCCAGTACTTC; CDR3: CASSLYSAQETQYF; V: TRBV5-4; size: .; D: .; J: TRBJ2-5
DNA: TGCAGTGCTAGGGGACAGGCTTACCGAAACACCATATATTTT; CDR3: CSARGQAYRNTIYF; V: TRBV20-1; size: few; D: TRBD1; J: TRBJ1-3
DNA: TGTGCCATCAGTGAGTCATTTAACACCGGGGAGCTGTTTTTT; CDR3: CAISESFNTGELFF; V: TRBV10-3; size: .; D: .; J: TRBJ2-2
DNA: TGTGCCAGCAGCCGGGACGGCAATCAGCCCCAGCATTTT; CDR3: CASSRDGNQPQHF; V: TRBV7-8; size: many; D: .; J: TRBJ1-5
DNA: TGTGCCAGCAGCTTGACTAGCGGGCAGGATACGCAGTATTTT; CDR3: CASSLTSGQDTQYF; V: TRBV5-4; size: few; D: TRBD2; J: TRBJ2-3
DNA: TGTGCCAGCAGTGCAGAGACCGGGGAGCTGTTTTTT; CDR3: CASSAETGELFF; V: TRBV12-3/TRBV12-4; size: .; D: .; J: TRBJ2-2
DNA: TGTGCCAGCAGTAAGCCGGGAAGCTATGGCTACACCTTC; CDR3: CASSKPGSYGYTF; V: TRBV12-3/TRBV12-4; size: .; D: .; J: TRBJ1-2
DNA: TGTGCCAGCAGCTTGGGAAAAGTCAGGGAGGACTATGGCTACACCTTC; CDR3: CASSLGKVREDYGYTF; V: TRBV5-6; size: many; D: .; J: TRBJ1-2
DNA: TGTGCCAGCAGCCTAACGACAGGGTGGGCGTTAGATACGCAGTATTTT; CDR3: CASSLTTGWALDTQYF; V: TRBV5-6; size: .; D: TRBD1; J: TRBJ2-3
DNA: TGTGCCAGCAAACCGGGACCCAACACCGGGGAGCTGTTTTTT; CDR3: CASKPGPNTGELFF; V: TRBV6-1; size: few; D: .; J: TRBJ2-2
DNA: TGTGCCAGCAGCTTAGGCCTAGCGGGGCGTTCCTACAATGAGCAGTTCTTC; CDR3: CASSLGLAGRSYNEQFF; V: TRBV7-6; size: many; D: TRBD2; J: TRBJ2-1
DNA: TGTGCCAGTAGTATAGGAAGTAGCAATCAGCCCCAGCATTTT; CDR3: CASSIGSSNQPQHF; V: TRBV19; size: few; D: .; J: TRBJ1-5
DNA: TGTGCCAGCAGTTCCTACGGACGACAGGGAACAGCTTTCTTT; CDR3: CASSSYGRQGTAFF; V: TRBV27; size: few; D: TRBD1; J: TRBJ1-1
DNA: TGTGCCAGCAGCCCAGAGGTTTGGACGGATGAGCAGTTCTTC; CDR3: CASSPEVWTDEQFF; V: TRBV7-6; size: .; D: .; J: TRBJ2-1
DNA: TGTGCCAGTAGTAGTCCGCCAGGCTCATTAAACACTGAAGCTTTCTTT; CDR3: CASSSPPGSLNTEAFF; V: TRBV19; size: .; D: .; J: TRBJ1-1
DNA: TGTGCCAGCGGCAGGGGCACCGGGGAGCTGTTTTTT; CDR3: CASGRGTGELFF; V: TRBV12-3/TRBV12-4; size: .; D: .; J: TRBJ2-2
DNA: TGTGCCAGCAGCTTGGGGGGGGTCTCTGGAAACACCATATATTTT; CDR3: CASSLGGVSGNTIYF; V: TRBV5-6; size: few; D: .; J: TRBJ1-3
DNA: TGTGCCATCGGATCCGACCGGGAAGGAAACGAGCAGTACTTC; CDR3: CAIGSDREGNEQYF; V: TRBV10-3; size: .; D: .; J: TRBJ2-7
DNA: TGCGCCAGCAGCGGACGTACCGGGGAGCTGTTTTTT; CDR3: CASSGRTGELFF; V: TRBV4-3; size: .; D: .; J: TRBJ2-2
DNA: TGTGCCAGCAGTTTAGCGCGTCGGCAGGTGAACACTAACTATGGCTACACCTTC; CDR3: CASSLARRQVNTNYGYTF; V: TRBV12-3/TRBV12-4; size: .; D: .; J: TRBJ1-2
DNA: TGTGCCAGCTTCCCCGGATTGAGCTCCTACAATGAGCAGTTCTTC; CDR3: CASFPGLSSYNEQFF; V: TRBV19; size: few; D: .; J: TRBJ2-1
DNA: TGTGCCAGCAGCACCCTACCTAACACTGAAGCTTTCTTT; CDR3: CASSTLPNTEAFF; V: TRBV7-3; size: few; D: .; J: TRBJ1-1
DNA: TGTGCCAGCAGCTTAGAAAGTAGCGGGAGGGCTCCCTACGAGCAGTACTTC; CDR3: CASSLESSGRAPYEQYF; V: TRBV13; size: few; D: TRBD2; J: TRBJ2-7
DNA: TGTGCCAGTAGTAAGACAGGGACTTATAGCAATCAGCCCCAGCATTTT; CDR3: CASSKTGTYSNQPQHF; V: TRBV19; size: .; D: TRBD1; J: TRBJ1-5
DNA: TGTGCCACCAGTGACTTAGCGGAGTCCTACAATGAGCAGTTCTTC; CDR3: CATSDLAESYNEQFF; V: TRBV24-1; size: many; D: .; J: TRBJ2-1
DNA: TGTGCCAGCAGCTTAGACAGAGGACGTGGCATGACTAATGAAAAACTGTTTTTT; CDR3: CASSLDRGRGMTNEKLFF; V: TRBV7-8; size: few; D: .; J: TRBJ1-4
DNA: TGTGCCACCAGCAGAGTGGGCTCTGGGGCCAACGTCCTGACTTTC; CDR3: CATSRVGSGANVLTF; V: TRBV15; size: .; D: .; J: TRBJ2-6
DNA: TGTGCCAGCAGAGACAGGGCGCTGACTGAAGCTTTCTTT; CDR3: CASRDRALTEAFF; V: TRBV6-1; size: .; D: TRBD1; J: TRBJ1-1
DNA: TGTGCCAGCAGCCTGGGACGGACCAGCTCCTACGAGCAGTACTTC; CDR3: CASSLGRTSSYEQYF; V: TRBV7-2; size: many; D: .; J: TRBJ2-7
DNA: TGTGCCATCAGTGAGCCCAGGGACAGGGGCACTGAAGCTTTCTTT; CDR3: CAISEPRDRGTEAFF; V: TRBV10-3; size: .; D: TRBD1; J: TRBJ1-1
DNA: TGTGCCAGCAGCGTAGGGGGTCTAGCGGGGGGTATAGAGTCTCATGAGCAGTTCTTC; CDR3: CASSVGGLAGGIESHEQFF; V: TRBV11-1; size: few; D: TRBD2; J: TRBJ2-1
DNA: TGTGCCAGCAGTCCCCTCCGGGAGATCCCCCCGGGCTACACCTTC; CDR3: CASSPLREIPPGYTF; V: TRBV27; size: .; D: .; J: TRBJ1-2
DNA: TGTGCCACCAGTGTCGCGGACAGGGACGGCTACACCTTC; CDR3: CATSVADRDGYTF; V: TRBV24-1; size: .; D: TRBD1; J: TRBJ1-2
DNA: TGTGCCAGCAGACCACCCGGTGGGTCCCAGTACTTC; CDR3: CASRPPGGSQYF; V: TRBV28; size: few; D: .; J: TRBJ2-5
DNA: TGTGCCAGCAGCCAGAGTAGCAATAAGCACAATGAGCAGTTCTTC; CDR3: CASSQSSNKHNEQFF; V: TRBV3-1; size: .; D: .; J: TRBJ2-1
DNA: TGTGCCAGCAGCTTAATACCGGGGAGCACAGATACGCAGTATTTT; CDR3: CASSLIPGSTDTQYF; V: TRBV7-3; size: many; D: .; J: TRBJ2-3
DNA: TGTGCCAGCGCTGACAGGGTTAGCAATCAGCCCCAGCATTTT; CDR3: CASADRVSNQPQHF; V: TRBV12-3/TRBV12-4; size: few; D: TRBD1; J: TRBJ1-5
DNA: TGTGCCAGCAGTTTATCTTTTTCAGGGACCCAGTACTTC; CDR3: CASSLSFSGTQYF; V: TRBV28; size: .; D: .; J: TRBJ2-5
DNA: TGCAGTGCTAGCATGAACCCTCGATACGAGCAGTACTTC; CDR3: CSASMNPRYEQYF; V: TRBV20-1; size: .; D: .; J: TRBJ2-7
DNA: TGTGCCATCAGTGATCGGGGTCCCGGACTAGCGGGGAAAGACAATGAGCAGTTCTTC; CDR3: CAISDRGPGLAGKDNEQFF; V: TRBV10-3; size: few; D: TRBD2; J: TRBJ2-1
DNA: TGTGCCAGCAGCTTAAGGGGAGCTGGCTTCTCACAAGAGCAGTTCTTC; CDR3: CASSLRGAGFSQEQFF; V: TRBV11-2; size: .; D: .; J: TRBJ2-1
DNA: TGTGCCAGCAGCTTTACGCATCCGGGTACGAGCTCCTACAATGAGCAGTTCTTC; CDR3: CASSFTHPGTSSYNEQFF; V: TRBV7-2; size: many; D: .; J: TRBJ2-1